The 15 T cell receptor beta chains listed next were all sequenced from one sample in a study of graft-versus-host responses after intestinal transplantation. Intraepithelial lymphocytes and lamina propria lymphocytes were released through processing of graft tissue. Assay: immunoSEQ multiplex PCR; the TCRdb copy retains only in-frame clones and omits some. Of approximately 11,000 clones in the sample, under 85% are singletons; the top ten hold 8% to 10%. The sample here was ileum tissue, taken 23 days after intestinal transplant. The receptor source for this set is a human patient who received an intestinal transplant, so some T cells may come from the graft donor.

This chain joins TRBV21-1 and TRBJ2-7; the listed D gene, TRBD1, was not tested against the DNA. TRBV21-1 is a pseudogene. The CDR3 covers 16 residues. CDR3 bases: TGTGCCAGCAGCAAGGGATTTAGACAGGGCTCCTACGAGCAGTACTTC. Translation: CASSKGFRQGSYEQYF.

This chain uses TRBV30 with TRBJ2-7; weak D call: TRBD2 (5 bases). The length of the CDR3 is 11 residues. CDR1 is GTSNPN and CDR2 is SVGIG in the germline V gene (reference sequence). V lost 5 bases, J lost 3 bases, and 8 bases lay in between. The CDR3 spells CAWVDYYEQYF. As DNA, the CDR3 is TGTGCCTGGGTAGACTACTACGAGCAGTACTTC.

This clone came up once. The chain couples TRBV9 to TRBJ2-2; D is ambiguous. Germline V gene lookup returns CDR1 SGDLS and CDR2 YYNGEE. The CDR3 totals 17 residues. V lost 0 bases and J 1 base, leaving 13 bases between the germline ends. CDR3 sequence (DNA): TGTGCCAGCAGCGTAGAGATTGCGGCCCTGAACACCGGGGAGCTGTTTTTT. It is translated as CASSVEIAALNTGELFF.

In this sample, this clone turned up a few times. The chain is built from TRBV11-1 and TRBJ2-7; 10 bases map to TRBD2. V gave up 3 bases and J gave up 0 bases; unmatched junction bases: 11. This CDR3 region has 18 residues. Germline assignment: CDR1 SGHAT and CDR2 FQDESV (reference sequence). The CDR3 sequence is CASSLALSGTSVSYEQYF. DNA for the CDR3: TGTGCCAGCAGCTTGGCTCTTAGTGGGACTAGCGTCTCCTACGAGCAGTACTTC. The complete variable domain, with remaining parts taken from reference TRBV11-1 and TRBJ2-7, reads EAEVAQSPRYKITEKSQAVAFWCDPISGHATLYWYRQILGQGPELLVQFQDESVVDDSQLPKDRFSAERLKGVDSTLKIQPAELGDSAMYLCASSLALSGTSVSYEQYFGPGTRLTVT.

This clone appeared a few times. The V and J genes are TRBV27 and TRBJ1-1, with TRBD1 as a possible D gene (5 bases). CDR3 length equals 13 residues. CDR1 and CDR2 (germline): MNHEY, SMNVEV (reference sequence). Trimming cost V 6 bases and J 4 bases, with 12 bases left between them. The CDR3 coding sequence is TGTGCCAGCAGAACGGCAGGGAGCACTGAAGCTTTCTTT. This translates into CASRTAGSTEAFF.

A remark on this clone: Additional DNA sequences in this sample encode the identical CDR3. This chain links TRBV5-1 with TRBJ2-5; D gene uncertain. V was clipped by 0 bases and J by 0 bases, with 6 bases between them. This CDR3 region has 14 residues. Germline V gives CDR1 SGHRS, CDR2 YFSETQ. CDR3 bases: TGCGCCAGCAGCTTGGGTTGGGACCAAGAGACCCAGTACTTC. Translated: CASSLGWDQETQYF.

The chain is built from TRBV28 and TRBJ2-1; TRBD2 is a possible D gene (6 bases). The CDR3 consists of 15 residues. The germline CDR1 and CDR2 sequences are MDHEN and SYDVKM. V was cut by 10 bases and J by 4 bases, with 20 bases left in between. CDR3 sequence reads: CATFRDSGWYNEQFF. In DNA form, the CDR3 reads TGTGCCACCTTCAGGGACTCCGGCTGGTACAATGAGCAGTTCTTC.

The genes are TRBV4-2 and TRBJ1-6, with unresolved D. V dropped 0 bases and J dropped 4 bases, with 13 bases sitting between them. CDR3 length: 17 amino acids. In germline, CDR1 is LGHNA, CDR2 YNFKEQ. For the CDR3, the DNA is TGTGCCAGCAGCCAAGATCGGGAGAGCCTTTATAATTCACCCCTCCACTTT. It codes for CASSQDRESLYNSPLHF.

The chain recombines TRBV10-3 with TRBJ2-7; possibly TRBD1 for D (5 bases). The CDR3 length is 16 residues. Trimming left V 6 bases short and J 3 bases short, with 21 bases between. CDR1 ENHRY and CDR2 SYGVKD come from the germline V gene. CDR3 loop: CAIRQGTLVQYYEQYF. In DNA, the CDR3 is TGTGCCATCAGGCAGGGAACACTCGTCCAATACTACGAGCAGTACTTC.

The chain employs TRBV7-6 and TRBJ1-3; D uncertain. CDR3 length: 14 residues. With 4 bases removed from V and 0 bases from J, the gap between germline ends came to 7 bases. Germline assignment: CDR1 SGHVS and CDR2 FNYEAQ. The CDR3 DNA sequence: TGTGCCAGCAGCTCCAGTCGCTCTGGAAACACCATATATTTT. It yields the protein CASSSSRSGNTIYF.

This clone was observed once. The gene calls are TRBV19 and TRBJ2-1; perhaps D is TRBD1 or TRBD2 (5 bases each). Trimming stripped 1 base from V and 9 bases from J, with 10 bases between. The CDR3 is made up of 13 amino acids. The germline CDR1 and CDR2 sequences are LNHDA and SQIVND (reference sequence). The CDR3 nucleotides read TGTGCCAGTAGTATAGCTAGGGGAGTTGAGCAGTTCTTC. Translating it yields CASSIARGVEQFF.

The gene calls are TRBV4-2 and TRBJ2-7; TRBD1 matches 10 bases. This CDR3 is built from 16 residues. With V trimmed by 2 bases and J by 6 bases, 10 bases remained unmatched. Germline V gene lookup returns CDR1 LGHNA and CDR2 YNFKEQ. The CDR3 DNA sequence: TGTGCCAGCAGCCAACCGACAGGGGGCGATAGTTTCGAGCAGTACTTC. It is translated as CASSQPTGGDSFEQYF.

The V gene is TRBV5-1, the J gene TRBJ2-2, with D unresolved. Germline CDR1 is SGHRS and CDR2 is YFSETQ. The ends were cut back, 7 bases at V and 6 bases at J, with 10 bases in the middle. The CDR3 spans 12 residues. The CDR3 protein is CASQPEPGELFF. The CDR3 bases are TGCGCCAGCCAACCCGAGCCCGGGGAGCTGTTTTTT.

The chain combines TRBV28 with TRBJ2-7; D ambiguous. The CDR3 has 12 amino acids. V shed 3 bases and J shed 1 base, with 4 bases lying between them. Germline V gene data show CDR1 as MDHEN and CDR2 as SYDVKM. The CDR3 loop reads CASSLTSYEQYF. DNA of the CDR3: TGTGCCAGCAGTTTGACATCCTACGAGCAGTACTTC.

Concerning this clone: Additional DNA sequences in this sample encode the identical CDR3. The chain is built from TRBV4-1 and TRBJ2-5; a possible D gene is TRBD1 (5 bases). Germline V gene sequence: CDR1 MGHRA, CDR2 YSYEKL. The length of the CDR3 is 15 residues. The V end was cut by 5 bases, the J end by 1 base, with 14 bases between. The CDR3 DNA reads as TGCGCCAGCAGCACCTTGGGGCTAACCCAAGAGACCCAGTACTTC. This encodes CASSTLGLTQETQYF.